The 11 T cell receptor beta chains in this list originate from one sample, sequenced in a study of cytomegalovirus exposure and HLA in healthy donors. 13 Jbeta primers and 60 Vbeta primers were used for the PCR. The method was immunoSEQ multiplex PCR; TCRdb's version includes in-frame clones alone and lacks a portion of them. This sample has around 150,000 clones; 70% to 90% occur once, and the top ten carry about 2%. The specimen was PBMCs. The receptor source for this set is a man aged 18 to 30 in good health and CMV-seropositive.

The chain uses TRBV19 and TRBJ2-7, with 11 bases that match TRBD1. Germline V lookup: CDR1 LNHDA, CDR2 SQIVND (reference sequence). CDR3 length equals 17 residues. V lost 5 bases and J lost 0; bases outside the gene matches: 9. The CDR3 region is CASSRRGTGGISYEQYF. The CDR3, as DNA: TGTGCCAGTAGTCGCCGAGGGACAGGGGGTATCTCCTACGAGCAGTACTTC.

The chain is built from TRBV4-2 and TRBJ1-5; TRBD1 matches 7 bases. J gave up 7 bases and V 0 bases, and 6 bases lay outside the gene matches. CDR1 is LGHNA and CDR2 is YNFKEQ in the germline V gene. The CDR3 spans 15 residues. CDR3 loop: CASSQEEGGAQPQHF. The CDR3 DNA is TGTGCCAGCAGCCAAGAGGAAGGGGGCGCACAGCCCCAGCATTTT.

This rearrangement joins TRBV9 to TRBJ2-7; 8 bases fit TRBD1. V trimming: 4 bases; J trimming: 0 bases; junction bases outside the gene matches: 6. Germline CDR1 and CDR2: SGDLS and YYNGEE. The length of the CDR3 is 15 residues. The CDR3 DNA reads as TGTGCCAGCAGCCCAGGACAGGGACCCTCCTACGAGCAGTACTTC. It is translated as CASSPGQGPSYEQYF.

The V call is TRBV11-2, the J call TRBJ1-2; D possibly corresponds to TRBD1 (6 bases). Trimming pared 5 bases from V and 0 bases from J, leaving 13 bases between. The CDR3 runs to 15 residues. Germline-derived CDR1 and CDR2 are SGHAT and FQNNGV. CDR3 coding DNA: TGTGCCAGCAGCCAAGCCCCAGGGGCTAACTATGGCTACACCTTC. Amino acid sequence: CASSQAPGANYGYTF.

The rearrangement links TRBV6-5 to TRBJ1-1; D is ambiguous. CDR3 length: 16 amino acids. The germline gives CDR1 MNHEY, CDR2 SVGAGI. V lost 2 bases and J lost 1, with 14 bases in between. The CDR3 loop is CASSYEGGRWNTEAFF. For the CDR3, the DNA is TGTGCCAGCAGTTACGAGGGAGGTCGTTGGAACACTGAAGCTTTCTTT.

The rearrangement links TRBV19 to TRBJ1-1, with 9 bases fitting TRBD1. Trimming removed 3 bases from V and 1 base from J; junction bases left unmatched: 3. Germline V gene lookup returns CDR1 LNHDA and CDR2 SQIVND (reference sequence). This CDR3 region has 15 residues. The CDR3 is CASSIRGQGNTEAFF. The CDR3 nucleotides are TGTGCCAGTAGTATTAGGGGACAGGGGAACACTGAAGCTTTCTTT.

The chain combines TRBV7-9 with TRBJ2-2; 8 positions match TRBD2. The CDR3 sequence is 17 residues long. J gave up 2 bases and V 5 bases, and 10 bases lay outside the gene matches. Germline V gene data show CDR1 as SEHNR and CDR2 as FQNEAQ (reference sequence). The CDR3 DNA is TGTGCCAGCAGCCGTAGCGGGGTCGTTATAAACACCGGGGAGCTGTTTTTT. It is translated as CASSRSGVVINTGELFF.

The V call is TRBV15, the J call TRBJ2-5; 9 nucleotides align to TRBD1. CDR1 is LNHNV and CDR2 is YYDKDF in the germline V gene (reference sequence). CDR3 length: 13 amino acids. The trim removed 9 bases at V and 4 bases at J, leaving 6 bases unmatched. CDR3 region: CATQTGGGETQYF. DNA for the CDR3: TGTGCCACTCAAACAGGGGGCGGAGAGACCCAGTACTTC.

This chain links TRBV7-2 with TRBJ1-1, with unresolved D. This CDR3 region has 14 residues. Trimming left V 0 bases short and J 1 base short, with 6 bases between. Germline V gene lookup returns CDR1 SGHTA and CDR2 FQGNSA. CDR3: CASSLALTNTEAFF. The CDR3 DNA reads TGTGCCAGCAGCTTAGCGCTAACGAACACTGAAGCTTTCTTT. Combining the CDR3 with reference TRBV7-2 and TRBJ1-1 gives the whole variable domain GAGVSQSPSNKVTEKGKDVELRCDPISGHTALYWYRQSLGQGLEFLIYFQGNSAPDKSGLPSDRFSAERTGGSVSTLTIQRTQQEDSAVYLCASSLALTNTEAFFGQGTRLTVV.

The chain joins TRBV28 to TRBJ2-5; D is perhaps TRBD1 (5 bases). The J call is uncertain, as TRBJ2-7 better fits the DNA end. Looked up from germline, CDR1 is MDHEN and CDR2 is SYDVKM. CDR3 length: 16 residues. DNA of the CDR3: TGTGCCAGCAGTTCCACCCTGGCCGACAGAGCCTACGAGCAGTACTTC. This translates into CASSSTLADRAYEQYF.

Remarks on this clone: A read error may produce the germline difference seen at one junction end. This CDR3 is CASSVTTSAKNSQYF. The CDR3 DNA reads as TGTGCCAGCAGCGTAACCACCTCAGCCAAAAACAGTCAGTACTTC. The J gene is TRBJ2-4, the V gene TRBV7-2; D gene unclear. The CDR3 contains 15 residues. Germline lookup yields CDR1 SGHTA and CDR2 FQGNSA.